This entry lists 3 T cell receptor beta chains sequenced from one sample in a study of blood T cells in healthy people across ages. The authors ran a second PCR of about 7 to 11 cycles using a sample-barcoded 5' primer and a J-beta primer mix. MiXCR, applied by TCRdb to the 5' RACE reads, yields one record per CDR3 protein. The sample contains roughly 1.9 million distinct CDR3 sequences, approximately 39% of which appear only once. Material for sequencing was blood. These TCRs come from a human donor in good health.

V usage is TRBV12-3 or TRBV12-4 and J usage is TRBJ2-5, with TRBD2 identical over 8 bases. Trimming at V came to 1 base and at J to 4 bases, leaving 8 bases not matched to a gene. The CDR3 has 16 amino acids. CDR3 coding DNA: TGTGCCAGCAGTTTAGGCGGGGGGCTCATTTTAGAGACCCAGTACTTC. Translation: CASSLGGGLILETQYF.

This rearrangement joins TRBV7-9 to TRBJ2-1; D is unclear. This CDR3 spans 13 amino acids. V was cut by 5 bases and J by 6 bases, with 11 bases left in between. From germline, CDR1 is SEHNR and CDR2 FQNEAQ (reference sequence). CDR3 sequence: CASSRGSVNEQFF. The DNA for the CDR3 is TGTGCCAGCAGCCGAGGATCGGTCAATGAGCAGTTCTTC.

CDR3 nucleotides: TGTGCCAGCAGTTACTCGATCCGGGCCCCGGACATTCAGTACTTC. It specifies CASSYSIRAPDIQYF. The chain carries TRBV6-2 or TRBV6-3 and TRBJ2-4; D unclear. Trimming stripped 0 bases from V and 8 bases from J, with 14 bases between. Germline V gives CDR1 MNHEY, CDR2 SVGEGT. There are 15 residues in the CDR3.